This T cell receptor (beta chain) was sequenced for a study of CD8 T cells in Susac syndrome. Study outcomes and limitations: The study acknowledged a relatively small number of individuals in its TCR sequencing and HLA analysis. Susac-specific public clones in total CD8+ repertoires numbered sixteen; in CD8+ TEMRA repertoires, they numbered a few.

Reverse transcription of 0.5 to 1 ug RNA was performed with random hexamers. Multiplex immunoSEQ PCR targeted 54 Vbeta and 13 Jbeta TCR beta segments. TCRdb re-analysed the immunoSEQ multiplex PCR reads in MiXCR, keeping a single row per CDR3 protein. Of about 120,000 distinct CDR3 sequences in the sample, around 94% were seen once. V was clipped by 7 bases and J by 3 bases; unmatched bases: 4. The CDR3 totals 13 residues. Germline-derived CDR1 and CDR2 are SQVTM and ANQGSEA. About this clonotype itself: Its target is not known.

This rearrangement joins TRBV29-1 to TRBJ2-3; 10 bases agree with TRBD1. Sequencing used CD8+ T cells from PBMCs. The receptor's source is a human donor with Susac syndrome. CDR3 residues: CSGRQGATDTQYF. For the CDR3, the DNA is TGCAGCGGCCGACAGGGGGCGACAGATACGCAGTATTTT.